This TCR beta chain is from a study of T cells in Graves' hyperthyroidism and ophthalmopathy (dated by TCRdb to the late 2010s). For the wider study: Peripheral blood was collected at initial diagnosis, before any treatment. The study also compared thyroid tissue and blood T-cell repertoires from several Graves' hyperthyroidism patients. Whether ophthalmopathy could be predicted prospectively was tested in an independent validation cohort made up of roughly 20 hyperthyroidism patients plus 17 patients who later progressed to ophthalmopathy. TCR Vbeta CDR3 sequencing of some 140 peripheral blood samples (approximately 44 ophthalmopathy, 75 to 85 hyperthyroidism and about 17 progressor patients) is reported in the paper. A discovery cohort of around 100 patients, about 40 with Graves' ophthalmopathy and 55 to 65 with stable Graves' hyperthyroidism, was used to find distinguishing TCR V-J signatures. After blood sampling, hyperthyroidism patients were treated with methimazole at a starting dose of 30 mg daily, and ophthalmopathy patients were treated with high-dose intravenous methylprednisolone. The 90 to 100 discovery patients were randomly divided into training and test sets at a 7:3 ratio.

This clonotype was counted a few times. Which antigen it targets is not known. No much larger clone exists at a distance of one base, and base qualities are not known. Stable Graves' hyperthyroidism was defined as no progression to ophthalmopathy during 18 months of follow-up. Hyperthyroidism patients were newly diagnosed, had a disease duration of under 2 months, and were aged 18 to 65 years. Patients with uncontrolled infections, other autoimmune diseases, pregnancy or lactation were excluded. Diagnoses were established on the basis of clinical symptoms, serum thyroxine and TRAb, thyroid ultrasound, and orbital computed tomography. PBMCs were separated from under 11 ml of fresh peripheral blood using Ficoll-Paque density gradient centrifugation. Trizol reagent was used to extract total RNA, and RNA quality was then checked on an Agilent 2100 Bioanalyzer. CDR3 length: 14 amino acids, cysteine to phenylalanine. CDR3 DNA only is kept here, 42 bases in frame from base 1. V drops 7 bases and J drops 3 bases, leaving 17 bases in between. CDR1 and CDR2 are read off the germline V gene as SGHDT and YYEEEE.

The full study reports these points: Most expanded thyroid clonotypes (frequency above 0.001) were also detected in blood, suggesting blood repertoires may reflect thyroid immune responses. Ophthalmopathy was separated from stable hyperthyroidism by a 13 V-J signature model, with approximately 90% sensitivity and around 81% specificity obtained in cross-validation and 80%/75% obtained in testing. No statistical method was used to set the sample size in advance, and investigators knew the group allocation. In validation, the model predicted progression to ophthalmopathy a median of roughly 6.2 months before onset, with approximately 68% sensitivity and 72.22% specificity.

Amplification of TCR beta CDR3 regions was carried out from RNA transcripts. A first-round RT-PCR of the TCR CDR3 used the HTBI primer set with the Qiagen OneStep RT-PCR kit. Libraries were constructed in a second round of multiplex PCR, after which size selection and purification were performed. Sequencing of the libraries was done on an Illumina HiSeq2000 using paired-end 100 bp reads. The source study handled its data this way. Raw data were processed with SOAPnuke, discarding reads with adapters, uncalled bases, mean Phred below 15, or no exact constant-primer or identifier match. High-quality paired reads were merged with COPE v1.2.5, and unique nucleotide sequences were defined as clonotypes. MiTCR v1.1 was used to align the clonotypes against IMGT TRBV, TRBD and TRBJ reference segments. Analysis was restricted to V-J combinations with a frequency above 0.0001, which covered over 98% of repertoires. A TCS score was defined as the ratio between F50 (clonal expansion) and ExV (chaos), using BLOSUM62-based TCRdist between CDR3 peptides within each V-J. Welch's t-statistics and random forest reduced around 510 V-J features to about 12, which were used in a naive Bayes classifier (R e1071). The raw public reads went through TCRdb reprocessing: fastp at Q25, MiXCR clone calling, in-frame beta chains kept. Rows are combined by CDR3 protein, so each entry shows the most common genes and DNA. TCRdb, not the original authors, processed these V and J calls. This sample lists about 420,000 distinct CDR3 sequences; more than 15% were detected once. Clones ranked in the top ten supply around 7.3% of the sample.

The sequenced material came from blood. The source of this sequence is a woman aged 18-29 years with Graves' hyperthyroidism. The sequence joins TRBV5-6 to TRBJ2-7; the D segment cannot be called with confidence. The CDR3 protein: CASGRSSLLYEQYF. DNA sequence: TGTGCCAGCGGGCGATCGAGCCTCCTCTACGAGCAGTACTTC.